The 23 T cell receptor beta chains below come from one sample, sequenced in a study of control samples from healthy donors and cancer patients. TCRdb's table, derived via immunoSEQ multiplex PCR, lists solely in-frame clones and lacks some. The sample consists of tens of thousands of clones, about nine tenths of them appearing once. The sample consisted of blood. The receptors come from a woman in her 70s in good health.

V is TRBV11-2 and J is TRBJ1-2; D not resolved. V was shortened by 4 bases and J by 7 bases, with 10 bases between the two germline ends. CDR1 SGHAT and CDR2 FQNNGV come from the germline V gene. The length of the CDR3 is 12 residues. The CDR3 region has the DNA TGTGCCAGCAGCTATGGTCTTGCTGGCTACACCTTC. Translated: CASSYGLAGYTF.

The V gene is TRBV2, the J gene TRBJ1-1; D unresolved. CDR1 is SNHLY, CDR2 FYNNEI, per germline. V lost 2 bases to trimming and J lost 1 base, with 8 bases between them. The CDR3 covers 14 residues. The CDR3 region is CASSEFTGNTEAFF. DNA for the CDR3: TGTGCCAGCAGTGAATTTACGGGGAACACTGAAGCTTTCTTT.

The rearrangement uses TRBV15 and TRBJ2-7; 7 bases line up with TRBD2. Trimming at V came to 3 bases and at J to 3 bases, leaving 2 bases not matched to a gene. Germline V gene sequence: CDR1 LNHNV, CDR2 YYDKDF (reference sequence). The CDR3 covers 13 residues. The CDR3 loop is CATSRGGVYEQYF. The DNA for the CDR3 is TGTGCCACCAGCAGGGGGGGGGTCTACGAGCAGTACTTC.

This chain connects TRBV10-3 to TRBJ2-1, with D perhaps TRBD2 (5 bases). The CDR3 loop spans 15 amino acids. Deletions cut 3 bases from V and 10 bases from J, with 19 bases between. The germline V gene has CDR1 ENHRY and CDR2 SYGVKD. The CDR3 sequence: CAISEPMTGLQEQFF. The CDR3 bases are TGTGCCATCAGTGAACCGATGACCGGACTGCAGGAGCAGTTCTTC.

This clone came up once. The rearrangement joins TRBV7-9 to TRBJ1-2; weak D call: TRBD1 (6 bases). The CDR3 is 14 amino acids. Trimming pared 10 bases from V and 2 bases from J, leaving 17 bases between. Germline CDR1 SEHNR, CDR2 FQNEAQ (reference sequence). This CDR3 is CATRTGKPNYGYTF. The CDR3 nucleotides are TGTGCCACAAGAACAGGGAAACCGAACTATGGCTACACCTTC.

The J gene is TRBJ1-1, the V gene TRBV19, with 9 bases identical to TRBD1. J lost 4 bases, V lost 5 bases, and 8 bases had no gene match. Germline loops: CDR1 LNHDA, CDR2 SQIVND (reference sequence). The CDR3 length is 15 residues. The CDR3 DNA reads TGTGCCAGTAGTTCATCGACAGGGGGGTCCACTGAAGCTTTCTTT. It codes for CASSSSTGGSTEAFF.

J is TRBJ1-4 and V is TRBV30; D is perhaps TRBD1 (5 bases). Trimming left V 0 bases short and J 8 bases short, with 16 bases between. Germline CDR1 and CDR2: GTSNPN and SVGIG (reference sequence). The CDR3 sequence is 15 residues long. In nucleotides, the CDR3 is TGTGCCTGGAGTGTACAGGACAAACGAGGGGAAAAACTGTTTTTT. This sequence encodes CAWSVQDKRGEKLFF.

The J gene is TRBJ2-3, the V gene TRBV5-1; no clear D. The germline gives CDR1 SGHRS, CDR2 YFSETQ. The CDR3 sequence is 15 residues long. Trimming cost V 0 bases and J 5 bases, with 13 bases left between them. CDR3 sequence reads: CASSLGASWGDTQYF. CDR3 nucleotides: TGCGCCAGCAGCTTGGGGGCCAGTTGGGGAGATACGCAGTATTTT.

V gene TRBV5-1 combines with J gene TRBJ1-1; D possibly corresponds to TRBD1 (5 bases). CDR3 size: 14 residues. Trimming removed 0 bases at V and 5 bases at J, with 11 bases between. Germline lookup yields CDR1 SGHRS and CDR2 YFSETQ. This CDR3 reads CASSLGQGWTEAFF. The CDR3 DNA sequence: TGCGCCAGCAGCTTGGGGCAGGGATGGACTGAAGCTTTCTTT.

A remark on this clone: Within the sample, other DNA sequences also encode this same CDR3. This chain uses TRBV9 with TRBJ1-1; D is possibly TRBD1 (6 bases). V was cut by 2 bases and J by 1 base, with 12 bases left in between. The CDR3 contains 15 residues. The germline CDR1 and CDR2 sequences are SGDLS and YYNGEE. In DNA form, the CDR3 reads TGTGCCAGCAGCGTTGGTACAGGGTCGAACACTGAAGCTTTCTTT. This gives the protein CASSVGTGSNTEAFF.

This rearrangement joins TRBV2 to TRBJ1-2; D is possibly TRBD1 (5 bases). Germline V gene lookup returns CDR1 SNHLY and CDR2 FYNNEI. The V and J ends lost 2 bases and 7 bases respectively, with 14 bases between them. The CDR3 consists of 14 residues. CDR3 in DNA: TGTGCCAGCAGTGAAATGGGGGGTTCGGGTGGCTACACCTTC. It is translated as CASSEMGGSGGYTF.

The chain recombines TRBV19 with TRBJ2-3; TRBD2 matches 10 bases. CDR3 length: 14 residues. CDR1 and CDR2 (germline): LNHDA, SQIVND (reference sequence). After removal of 6 bases from V and 5 bases from J, the junction contained 5 bases not matched to a gene. The CDR3 DNA reads as TGTGCCAGTAGGGGACTAGCGATTGAAGATACGCAGTATTTT. It encodes CASRGLAIEDTQYF.

This CDR3 reads CASSVSSGTGGGYTF. CDR3 DNA: TGTGCCAGCAGCGTATCCTCCGGGACGGGGGGCGGCTACACCTTC. This chain joins TRBV9 and TRBJ1-2; the D gene is possibly TRBD1 (6 bases). V lost 1 base and J 8 bases, leaving 18 bases between the germline ends. The V gene's germline CDR1 is SGDLS and CDR2 YYNGEE. CDR3 length equals 15 residues. The full variable domain, rest sourced from reference TRBV9 and TRBJ1-2, is DSGVTQTPKHLITATGQRVTLRCSPRSGDLSVYWYQQSLDQGLQFLIQYYNGEERAKGNILERFSAQQFPDLHSELNLSSLELGDSALYFCASSVSSGTGGGYTFGSGTRLTVV.

This chain links TRBV5-4 with TRBJ2-3, with TRBD2 as a possible D gene (5 bases). The V end lost 0 bases, the J end lost 0 bases, and 11 bases lay between the germline ends. Germline V CDR1 and CDR2: SGHNT, YYREEE (reference sequence). This CDR3 spans 16 amino acids. DNA of the CDR3: TGTGCCAGCAGCTTGGTTCGGGGAAATAGCACAGATACGCAGTATTTT. Residues: CASSLVRGNSTDTQYF. Filled out from reference TRBV5-4 and TRBJ2-3, the complete variable domain reads ETGVTQSPTHLIKTRGQQVTLRCSSQSGHNTVSWYQQALGQGPQFIFQYYREEENGRGNFPPRFSGLQFPNYSSELNVNALELDDSALYLCASSLVRGNSTDTQYFGPGTRLTVL.

V gene TRBV5-5 combines with J gene TRBJ2-5; D uncertain. Deletions cut 2 bases from V and 5 bases from J, with 7 bases between. Germline V gives CDR1 SGHKS, CDR2 YYEKEE (reference sequence). This CDR3 contains 12 residues. CDR3 in amino acids: CASSLEVETQYF. For the CDR3, the DNA is TGTGCCAGCAGCTTAGAGGTGGAGACCCAGTACTTC.

The V and J genes are TRBV27 and TRBJ1-1, with D unresolved. Germline V CDR1 and CDR2: MNHEY, SMNVEV (reference sequence). The CDR3 extends over 13 amino acids. Between the trimmed V and J ends, which lost 0 bases and 5 bases, there was a span of 7 bases. The CDR3 DNA follows: TGTGCCAGCAGTTTATCGGTCAGTACTGAAGCTTTCTTT. Residues: CASSLSVSTEAFF.

The gene calls are TRBV27 and TRBJ1-6; D not certain. V lost 2 bases, J lost 9 bases, and 14 bases lay in between. This CDR3 is built from 15 residues. Germline V gene sequence: CDR1 MNHEY, CDR2 SMNVEV (reference sequence). This CDR3 reads CASSLRGGVGSPLHF. In nucleotides, the CDR3 is TGTGCCAGCAGTTTACGCGGCGGGGTCGGTTCACCCCTCCACTTT.

This sequence joins TRBV4-3 and TRBJ1-2, with 8 nucleotides matching TRBD1. The CDR3 contains 16 residues. Unmatched junction bases numbered 10, after V lost 2 bases and J lost 5 bases. Germline CDR1 reads LGHNA; CDR2 reads YSLEER. The CDR3 loop reads CASSQITGTGSYGYTF. DNA for the CDR3: TGCGCCAGCAGCCAAATCACCGGGACAGGAAGTTATGGCTACACCTTC.

This chain uses TRBV30 with TRBJ2-3, with D possibly matching TRBD2 (6 bases). Deletions cut 1 base from V and 5 bases from J, with 13 bases between. This CDR3 spans 14 amino acids. Germline V gene lookup returns CDR1 GTSNPN and CDR2 SVGIG (reference sequence). In nucleotides, the CDR3 is TGTGCCTGGAGTGGGGCGGGGTTGGGAGATACGCAGTATTTT. Encoded protein: CAWSGAGLGDTQYF.

This chain connects TRBV21-1 to TRBJ1-5; the table's TRBD1 call for D was not verified on the DNA. TRBV21-1 is recorded as a pseudogene. This CDR3 has 16 residues. The CDR3 sequence is CASSKKDREEKQPQHF. The CDR3 DNA follows: TGTGCCAGCAGCAAAAAGGACAGGGAGGAGAAGCAGCCCCAGCATTTT.

The chain is built from TRBV5-8 and TRBJ1-3; tentatively, D is TRBD1 (5 bases). There are 15 residues in the CDR3. Germline assignment: CDR1 SGHTS and CDR2 YDEGEE. V lost 2 bases to trimming and J lost 4 bases, with 13 bases between them. CDR3 sequence: CASSFGGSAGNTIYF. DNA for the CDR3: TGTGCCAGCAGCTTTGGGGGGTCTGCCGGAAACACCATATATTTT.

The chain recombines TRBV6-5 with TRBJ2-6; TRBD2 agrees at 7 bases. With V trimmed by 6 bases and J by 5 bases, 4 bases remained unmatched. In germline, CDR1 is MNHEY, CDR2 SVGAGI. The CDR3 is 14 residues long. CDR3 protein: CASSQGGRANVLTF. The DNA for the CDR3 is TGTGCCAGCAGCCAGGGAGGGCGGGCCAACGTCCTGACTTTC.

V gene TRBV9 combines with J gene TRBJ1-1, with D perhaps TRBD1 (6 bases). The CDR3 spans 13 residues. V lost 6 bases and J 11 bases, leaving 20 bases between the germline ends. Germline assignment: CDR1 SGDLS and CDR2 YYNGEE. CDR3 coding DNA: TGTGCCAGCAACTCTAGAGGGGGTACGAGGGCTTTCTTT. It translates to CASNSRGGTRAFF. The full variable domain, in which reference TRBV9 and TRBJ1-1 provide the parts outside the CDR3, is DSGVTQTPKHLITATGQRVTLRCSPRSGDLSVYWYQQSLDQGLQFLIQYYNGEERAKGNILERFSAQQFPDLHSELNLSSLELGDSALYFCASNSRGGTRAFFGQGTRLTVV.